These T cell receptor beta chains were read from a single sample in a study of OX40 agonist ivuxolimab in advanced cancers. Clones were sequenced by immunoSEQ multiplex PCR, and TCRdb holds only the in-frame ones, with some missing. The table includes 40,000 or so clones, around nine tenths detected once. The sequencing here drew on CD4+ or CD8+ T cells sorted from blood, taken in a trial of the OX40 agonist ivuxolimab. These receptors came from an adult with an advanced solid tumor such as melanoma, head and neck, liver or kidney cancer. CDR3s include the opening cysteine and the closing phenylalanine or tryptophan. The D gene is left open where the match is weak. The size field is filled for only some rows; it gives once, few, many or a size class.

TRBV5-6	TRBD2	NA	TRBJ2-5	TGTGCCAGCAGCTTGCTCGATGCGGGGGAGGAGACCCAGTACTTC	CASSLLDAGEETQYF
TRBV19	NA	NA	TRBJ2-7	TGTGCCAGTAGTATTAACAGGGATTACGAGCAGTACTTC	CASSINRDYEQYF
TRBV6-1	NA	NA	TRBJ1-5	TGTGCCAGCAGGAGACAGGTGGGACGTCAGCCCCAGCATTTT	CASRRQVGRQPQHF
TRBV4-2	NA	NA	TRBJ1-2	TGTGCCAGCAGCCCACGGGCTGAACGGAATGGCTACACCTTC	CASSPRAERNGYTF
TRBV5-4	TRBD1	NA	TRBJ1-2	TGTGCCAGCAGCTTGGGGACAGGGGGCATCTACACCTTC	CASSLGTGGIYTF
TRBV5-4	NA	NA	TRBJ2-5	TGTGCCAGCACCTCACAGGGGGGGGCTTTAAGAGAGACCCAGTACTTC	CASTSQGGALRETQYF
TRBV6-5	NA	NA	TRBJ2-2	TGTGCCAGCAGTTACGTGGGGGCGAACACCGGGGAGCTGTTTTTT	CASSYVGANTGELFF
TRBV23-1	NA	NA	TRBJ2-2	TGCGCCAGCAGTCGGGTGGGGCCAAACACCGGGGAGCTGTTTTTT	CASSRVGPNTGELFF
TRBV5-1	NA	NA	TRBJ1-1	TGCGCCAGCAACCACTGGGGTCGGGGGGACACTGAAGCTTTCTTT	CASNHWGRGDTEAFF
TRBV18	TRBD2	once	TRBJ2-5	TGTGCCAGCTCACTCGGGACTAGAGAGACCCAGTACTTC	CASSLGTRETQYF
TRBV11-3	NA	NA	TRBJ2-3	TGTGCCAGCAGCTCCCGACAGGAGAGCACAGATACGCAGTATTTT	CASSSRQESTDTQYF
TRBV5-5	TRBD1	NA	TRBJ1-2	TGTGCCAGCAGCTTGGACCAGGGGGCGCGTGTAGGCTACACCTTC	CASSLDQGARVGYTF
TRBV5-8	NA	NA	TRBJ2-5	TGTGCCAGCAGCTTGAGGGGGGGTCAAGAGACCCAGTACTTC	CASSLRGGQETQYF
TRBV6-6	NA	NA	TRBJ1-2	TGTGCCAGCAGTCGGACAGACAACTATGGCTACACCTTC	CASSRTDNYGYTF
TRBV18	TRBD1	few	TRBJ1-5	TGTGCCAGCTCCTCGGGACAGGGGATTGGGGGGCAGCCCCAGCATTTT	CASSSGQGIGGQPQHF